These 9 T cell receptor beta chains originate from one sample sequenced in a study of OX40 agonist ivuxolimab in advanced cancers. Using immunoSEQ multiplex PCR, the repertoire was profiled, and TCRdb retains in-frame clones only, with some absent. This sample has around 46,000 clones, with 75% to 95% found just once. The starting material was CD4+ or CD8+ T cells sorted from blood, obtained in a trial of the OX40 agonist ivuxolimab. The receptors here all came from an adult with an advanced solid tumor such as melanoma, head and neck, liver or kidney cancer.

The chain has TRBV4-1 and TRBJ1-1, with 9 bases lining up with TRBD1. Germline lookup yields CDR1 MGHRA and CDR2 YSYEKL. V lost 3 bases, J lost 1 base, and 6 bases stayed unmatched. The CDR3 has 16 amino acids. The CDR3 coding sequence is TGCGCCAGCAGCCAGGGACAGGGCGGACCGAACACTGAAGCTTTCTTT. As protein: CASSQGQGGPNTEAFF.

The CDR3 nucleotides are TGTGCCAGCAGCTTGGGGGCTAACTATGGCTACACCTTC. This codes for CASSLGANYGYTF. This chain links TRBV5-6 with TRBJ1-2; D not certain. The germline V and J ends were trimmed by 0 bases and 0 bases, with 3 bases remaining between them. The CDR3 consists of 13 residues. CDR1 and CDR2 (germline): SGHDT, YYEEEE.

The V call is TRBV19, the J call TRBJ1-1; the D is unclear. The V end lost 5 bases, the J end lost 0 bases, and 4 bases lay between the germline ends. This CDR3 region has 12 residues. Germline V gene data show CDR1 as LNHDA and CDR2 as SQIVND (reference sequence). The CDR3 nucleotides are TGTGCCAGTAGTGCCCTGAACACTGAAGCTTTCTTT. Its protein is CASSALNTEAFF.

This clone was found once. The chain links TRBV15 to TRBJ2-2; no firm D call. The CDR3 extends over 14 amino acids. V lost 3 bases to trimming and J lost 1 base, with 6 bases between them. CDR1 LNHNV and CDR2 YYDKDF come from the germline V gene (reference sequence). The CDR3 is CATSSRGNTGELFF. The DNA for the CDR3 is TGTGCCACCAGCAGCCGCGGGAACACCGGGGAGCTGTTTTTT.

The rearrangement links TRBV4-1 to TRBJ2-7; the D gene is possibly TRBD2 (5 bases). V lost 1 base and J 1 base, leaving 5 bases between the germline ends. CDR3 size: 13 residues. Germline CDR1 reads MGHRA; CDR2 reads YSYEKL. CDR3 protein: CASSQAGSYEQYF. The CDR3 nucleotides read TGCGCCAGCAGCCAAGCGGGATCCTACGAGCAGTACTTC.

This chain connects TRBV19 to TRBJ2-7; TRBD1 matches 7 bases. Germline values: CDR1 LNHDA, CDR2 SQIVND (reference sequence). Unmatched junction bases numbered 4, after V lost 5 bases and J lost 0 bases. The CDR3 is 14 residues long. CDR3 region: CASSSRDSSYEQYF. For the CDR3, the DNA is TGTGCCAGTAGTTCTCGGGACAGCTCCTACGAGCAGTACTTC. Based on the CDR3 plus reference TRBV19 and TRBJ2-7, the full variable domain is DGGITQSPKYLFRKEGQNVTLSCEQNLNHDAMYWYRQDPGQGLRLIYYSQIVNDFQKGDIAEGYSVSREKKESFPLTVTSAQKNPTAFYLCASSSRDSSYEQYFGPGTRLTVT.

This clone was observed a single time. V is TRBV16 and J is TRBJ2-7, with TRBD1 matching 7 bases. Looked up from germline, CDR1 is KGHSY and CDR2 is FQNENV. This CDR3 region has 13 residues. V dropped 2 bases and J dropped 2; count of bases not matched to a gene: 0. In DNA form, the CDR3 reads TGTGCCAGCAGCCAAGGGACAGCCTACGAGCAGTACTTC. Translated, it gives CASSQGTAYEQYF.

The chain combines TRBV4-2 with TRBJ2-7, with 8 bases identical to TRBD1. The CDR3 loop spans 15 amino acids. The junction had 4 bases not matched to a gene; V was cut back by 0 bases and J by 3 bases. Per the germline V gene, CDR1 is LGHNA and CDR2 is YNFKEQ. The CDR3 bases are TGTGCCAGCAGCCAAGAGTCAGGGGGCTTCTACGAGCAGTACTTC. Translation gives CASSQESGGFYEQYF.

This sequence joins TRBV21-1 and TRBJ2-1. TRBV21-1 corresponds to a pseudogene. This CDR3 has 14 amino acids. CDR3 sequence: CASSKDATENEQFF. Written as DNA, the CDR3 is TGTGCCAGCAGCAAAGATGCGACGGAAAATGAGCAGTTCTTC.